This T cell receptor (beta chain) was captured by sequencing in a study of human T cells and chemical hapten exposure. The V gene end was trimmed by 1 base and the J gene end by 9 bases; junction bases not matched to a gene: 7. Germline-derived CDR1 and CDR2 are SGHRS and YFSETQ. The CDR3 length is 15 residues. Library preparation tagged each individual cDNA molecule with a unique molecular identifier. TCRdb reprocessed the RACE reads via MiXCR and lists one record per CDR3 protein. This sample has 13,000 to 15,000 distinct CDR3 sequences; 15% to 20% occur once, and the top ten carry about 7.8%. General study points: The study found that DPC sensitization did not change TCRs above 1 in 1000 frequency.

Noted time point: patch test 1, 2 weeks after DPC sensitization. Indicated treatment: therapeutic diphenylcyclopropenone sensitization with weekly scalp DPC. This clonotype was seen many times. Its target is unknown. J is TRBJ1-6 and V is TRBV5-1; 7 nucleotides agree with TRBD1. This receptor was taken from a woman aged 25 to 45 with alopecia areata. Some clones in this sample may be carry-over from other donors' samples. The source material was whole blood, sampled in connection with sensitization to the hapten diphenylcyclopropenone (DPC). The CDR3 protein is CASSLTGDSGSPLHF. In nucleotides, the CDR3 is TGCGCCAGCAGCTTGACAGGGGACTCTGGTTCACCCCTCCACTTT. The whole variable domain, remainder taken from reference TRBV5-1 and TRBJ1-6, is KAGVTQTPRYLIKTRGQQVTLSCSPISGHRSVSWYQQTPGQGLQFLFEYFSETQRNKGNFPGRFSGRQFSNSRSEMNVSTLELGDSALYLCASSLTGDSGSPLHFGNGTRLTVT.